These 24 T cell receptor beta chains originate from one sample sequenced in a study of post-analysis software for immune sequencing data. Whole-study results and caveats: Controls had lower frequencies than patients of about 5 TRBV segments, which included TRBV5-6, TRBV5-1 and TRBV20-1.

No antigens are known for them. Unique-molecular-identifier-tagged TCR beta cDNA libraries were used. Each CDR3 protein gets one entry after TCRdb re-called the PCR reads with MiXCR. The sample lists hundreds of thousands of distinct CDR3 sequences, roughly 27% seen once, with more than 0.45% in the top ten. The specimen was blood. The receptors shown here come from a girl between 5 and 17 years old with multiple sclerosis.

This clonotype was found many times. For the CDR3, the DNA is TGTGCCAGCGGTGCTAGCGGGTTCAGCACAGATACGCAGTATTTT. Translating it yields CASGASGFSTDTQYF. The chain uses TRBV2 and TRBJ2-3; the match to TRBD2 covers 8 bases. This CDR3 contains 15 residues. The J segment lost 0 bases and the V segment lost 8 bases, leaving 7 bases of the junction unmatched. The germline CDR1 and CDR2 sequences are SNHLY and FYNNEI.

This chain uses TRBV20-1 with TRBJ2-5; a possible D gene is TRBD2 (6 bases). CDR3 size: 16 residues. The V end lost 4 bases, the J end lost 1 base, and 19 bases lay between the germline ends. Germline V lookup: CDR1 DFQATT, CDR2 SNEGSKA (reference sequence). CDR3 bases: TGCAGTGCTACGAAATCCGGGACTCTTTTCCAAGAGACCCAGTACTTC. Translated, it gives CSATKSGTLFQETQYF.

A few counts support this clonotype. The chain is built from TRBV12-3 or TRBV12-4 and TRBJ1-1; D unclear. Trimming pared 1 base from V and 3 bases from J, leaving 6 bases between. The CDR3 runs to 13 residues. The CDR3 region is CASSLVRDTEAFF. DNA for the CDR3: TGTGCCAGCAGTTTAGTACGGGACACTGAAGCTTTCTTT.

This clonotype was seen more than once but under ten times. The chain uses TRBV27 and TRBJ1-4, with D possibly being TRBD1 (5 bases). CDR3 length equals 17 residues. In germline, CDR1 is MNHEY, CDR2 SMNVEV (reference sequence). V lost 0 bases to trimming and J lost 3 bases, with 14 bases between them. CDR3 coding DNA: TGTGCCAGCAGTTTATCGTTGTCGGGGACGGCTAATGAAAAACTGTTTTTT. It encodes CASSLSLSGTANEKLFF.

The J gene is TRBJ2-7, the V gene TRBV20-1; a possible D gene is TRBD1 (6 bases). The CDR3 length is 15 residues. Germline V gene sequence: CDR1 DFQATT, CDR2 SNEGSKA (reference sequence). The germline V and J ends were trimmed by 5 bases and 8 bases, with 25 bases remaining between them. The CDR3 DNA sequence: TGCAGTGCTGCCCTCTTTGTAGACCCAGGGGCAAAGCAGTACTTC. It specifies CSAALFVDPGAKQYF.

This clonotype was recorded at least ten times. This chain connects TRBV4-1 to TRBJ1-1; no firm D call. CDR1 MGHRA and CDR2 YSYEKL come from the germline V gene. V lost 6 bases, J lost 1 base, and 12 bases lay in between. This CDR3 has 14 residues. CDR3 DNA: TGCGCCAGCAGGGGCCGGACGGAGAACACTGAAGCTTTCTTT. Translating gives CASRGRTENTEAFF.

The V call is TRBV12-3 or TRBV12-4, the J call TRBJ1-4; possible D gene TRBD1, 6 bases. V lost 3 bases and J 5 bases, leaving 10 bases between the germline ends. CDR3 length: 14 residues. Here the CDR3 DNA reads TGTGCCAGCAGTTTCGGGACATCGAATGAAAAACTGTTTTTT. It translates to CASSFGTSNEKLFF.

Concerning this clonotype itself: A much more abundant neighbour one base away suggests this may be a read error. This chain links TRBV20-1 with TRBJ2-7; 7 bases are shared with TRBD1. The V gene's germline CDR1 is DFQATT and CDR2 SNEGSKA (reference sequence). The CDR3 is made up of 13 amino acids. CDR3 sequence reads: CRGMGTVSYEQYF. In nucleotides, the CDR3 is TGCAGGGGGATGGGGACAGTATCCTACGAGCAGTACTTC.

This clonotype was detected only a few times. The chain combines TRBV7-8 with TRBJ2-5, with 9 nucleotides matching TRBD2. The length of the CDR3 is 16 residues. V lost 7 bases to trimming and J lost 1 base; unmatched junction nucleotides: 10. Germline-derived CDR1 and CDR2 are SGHVS and FQNEAQ. The CDR3 coding sequence is TGTGCCAGCAACATCCCGACTAGCGGTCGCCAAGAGACCCAGTACTTC. Translating it yields CASNIPTSGRQETQYF.

The rearrangement links TRBV4-3 to TRBJ2-4, with D maybe TRBD2 (5 bases). The CDR3 totals 19 residues. The germline V gene encodes CDR1 LGHNA and CDR2 YSLEER. V lost 0 bases, J lost 0 bases, and 18 bases lay in between. DNA of the CDR3: TGCGCCAGCAGCCAAGACACGGGCAGGAGGCAACTAGCCAAAAACATTCAGTACTTC. This codes for CASSQDTGRRQLAKNIQYF.

The J gene is TRBJ2-5, the V gene TRBV11-2; TRBD2 matches 9 bases. The CDR3 is made up of 15 amino acids. Germline CDR1 SGHAT, CDR2 FQNNGV. The J segment lost 4 bases and the V segment lost 4 bases, leaving 7 bases of the junction unmatched. The CDR3 loop reads CASSSGTSTAETQYF. The CDR3, as DNA: TGTGCCAGCAGCTCCGGGACTAGCACAGCAGAGACCCAGTACTTC.

This sequence joins TRBV7-2 and TRBJ1-2; a possible D gene is TRBD1 (5 bases). Germline V gene data show CDR1 as SGHTA and CDR2 as FQGNSA. Trimming cost V 4 bases and J 4 bases, with 10 bases left between them. The CDR3 is 13 amino acids. The CDR3 DNA reads TGTGCCAGCAGCTGGGGCCCCGGCTATGGCTACACCTTC. Its protein is CASSWGPGYGYTF.

The chain carries TRBV20-1 and TRBJ1-4; D perhaps matches TRBD1 (5 bases). Trimming pared 0 bases from V and 7 bases from J, leaving 15 bases between. The CDR3 runs to 15 residues. Germline-derived CDR1 and CDR2 are DFQATT and SNEGSKA (reference sequence). The CDR3 loop is CSAREGAASGEKLFF. CDR3 coding DNA: TGCAGTGCTAGAGAAGGGGCAGCTTCCGGTGAAAAACTGTTTTTT.

This clonotype has only a few counts. This chain links TRBV9 with TRBJ1-1; possible D gene TRBD1, 5 bases. The CDR3 spans 15 residues. Germline CDR1 and CDR2: SGDLS and YYNGEE. V was shortened by 0 bases and J by 4 bases, with 13 bases between the two germline ends. This CDR3 is CASSVGPGPTTEAFF. CDR3 sequence (DNA): TGTGCCAGCAGCGTAGGTCCAGGGCCGACCACTGAAGCTTTCTTT.

This clonotype has more than one count but fewer than ten. V and J are TRBV29-1 and TRBJ2-1; D remains ambiguous. Trimming shortened V by 2 bases and J by 3 bases, and 11 bases separated the two germline ends. The CDR3 contains 14 residues. CDR1 is SQVTM, CDR2 ANQGSEA, per germline. DNA of the CDR3: TGCAGCGTTGAATTTAGGGCCCTCTACAATGAGCAGTTCTTC. Translation: CSVEFRALYNEQFF.

This clonotype has more than one count but fewer than ten. For the CDR3, the DNA is TGTGCCAGCAGCTTAGATAGAGGACTTACGTTGAAGAATTCACCCCTCCACTTT. Translating it yields CASSLDRGLTLKNSPLHF. This sequence joins TRBV11-2 and TRBJ1-6; D uncertain. V was shortened by 0 bases and J by 7 bases, with 19 bases between the two germline ends. The CDR3 runs 18 residues. CDR1 is SGHAT and CDR2 is FQNNGV in the germline V gene.

This clonotype came up many times. The genes are TRBV29-1 and TRBJ2-5; D is ambiguous. There are 13 residues in the CDR3. Germline lookup yields CDR1 SQVTM and CDR2 ANQGSEA. Deletions cut 1 base from V and 4 bases from J, with 10 bases between. The CDR3 loop is CSVEARTSETQYF. CDR3 coding DNA: TGCAGCGTTGAAGCCCGGACCTCAGAGACCCAGTACTTC.

The rearrangement uses TRBV2 and TRBJ1-1; D is possibly TRBD1 (6 bases). Trimming pared 0 bases from V and 8 bases from J, leaving 19 bases between. Germline V CDR1 and CDR2: SNHLY, FYNNEI. The CDR3 has 16 residues. In DNA form, the CDR3 reads TGTGCCAGCAGTGAAGCGTTGGGGGGCTGGAGCATCGAAGCTTTCTTT. Translating it yields CASSEALGGWSIEAFF.

The genes are TRBV5-1 and TRBJ1-1; 8 nucleotides agree with TRBD1. Germline CDR1 reads SGHRS; CDR2 reads YFSETQ. J was trimmed by 5 bases and V by 8 bases; bases with no gene match: 11. There are 14 residues in the CDR3. The CDR3 loop reads CASFRGPEGTEAFF. CDR3 DNA: TGCGCCAGTTTCAGGGGGCCTGAGGGAACTGAAGCTTTCTTT.

The chain joins TRBV4-1 to TRBJ2-5; D tentatively reads TRBD1 or TRBD2 (5 bases each). The V gene lost 4 bases and the J gene lost 5 bases, with 14 bases spanning the gap. The CDR3 contains 14 residues. Germline assignment: CDR1 MGHRA and CDR2 YSYEKL. The DNA for the CDR3 is TGCGCCAGCAGCCCGGGGCAGGCCTGCGAGACCCAGTACTTC. Translating gives CASSPGQACETQYF.

V gene TRBV20-1 combines with J gene TRBJ2-7; possible D gene TRBD2, 7 bases. Trimming pared 5 bases from V and 10 bases from J, leaving 21 bases between. This CDR3 has 13 amino acids. The germline V gene has CDR1 DFQATT and CDR2 SNEGSKA (reference sequence). DNA for the CDR3: TGCAGTGCTGGGGGGGCAGCTCAAGAAGCCCAGTACTTC. This translates into CSAGGAAQEAQYF.

The V gene is TRBV28, the J gene TRBJ1-5; 8 bases are a match to TRBD1. Trimming cost V 5 bases and J 6 bases; bases outside gene matches: 9. The germline gives CDR1 MDHEN, CDR2 SYDVKM. The length of the CDR3 is 15 residues. CDR3 DNA: TGTGCCAGCAGTCCAAAGGACAGGGACGGTCAGCCCCAGCATTTT. Translating gives CASSPKDRDGQPQHF.

The rearrangement uses TRBV7-9 and TRBJ1-2, with D perhaps matching TRBD1 (6 bases). Trimming stripped 6 bases from V and 8 bases from J, with 22 bases between. Germline V lookup: CDR1 SEHNR, CDR2 FQNEAQ (reference sequence). The CDR3 contains 15 residues. The CDR3 coding sequence is TGTGCCAGCAGGCAAAAGCCGGGACACCTGAGGGGCTACACCTTC. This sequence encodes CASRQKPGHLRGYTF.

This clonotype has just a few counts. The CDR3 nucleotides read TGTGCCAGCAGCCCAAGGGAGGACTACCCAACCTACGAGCAGTACTTC. It encodes CASSPREDYPTYEQYF. The chain combines TRBV3-1 with TRBJ2-7; weak D call: TRBD2 (6 bases). Trimming removed 4 bases from V and 2 bases from J, with 18 bases in between. Germline V gene data show CDR1 as LGHDT and CDR2 as YNNKEL (reference sequence). The CDR3 spans 16 residues.